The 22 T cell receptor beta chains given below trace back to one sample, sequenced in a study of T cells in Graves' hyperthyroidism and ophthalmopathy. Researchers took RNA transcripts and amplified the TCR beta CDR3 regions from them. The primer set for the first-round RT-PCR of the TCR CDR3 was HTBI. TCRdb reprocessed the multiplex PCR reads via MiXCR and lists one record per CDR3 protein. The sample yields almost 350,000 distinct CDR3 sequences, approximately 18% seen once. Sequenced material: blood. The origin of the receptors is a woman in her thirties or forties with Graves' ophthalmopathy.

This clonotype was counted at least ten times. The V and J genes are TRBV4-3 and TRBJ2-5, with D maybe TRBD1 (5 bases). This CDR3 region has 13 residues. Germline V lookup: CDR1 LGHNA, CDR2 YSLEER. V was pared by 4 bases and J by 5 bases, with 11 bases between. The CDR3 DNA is TGCGCCAGCAGCCCACTTTCAGGGGAGACCCAGTACTTC. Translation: CASSPLSGETQYF.

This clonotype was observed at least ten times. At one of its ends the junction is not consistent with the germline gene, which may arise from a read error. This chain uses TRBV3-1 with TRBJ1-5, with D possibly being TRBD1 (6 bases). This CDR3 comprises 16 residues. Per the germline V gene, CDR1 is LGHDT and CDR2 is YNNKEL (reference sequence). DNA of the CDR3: TGTGCCAGCAGTCAAGGGGGGATCGGTGCTAATCAGCCCCAGCATTTT. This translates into CASSQGGIGANQPQHF.

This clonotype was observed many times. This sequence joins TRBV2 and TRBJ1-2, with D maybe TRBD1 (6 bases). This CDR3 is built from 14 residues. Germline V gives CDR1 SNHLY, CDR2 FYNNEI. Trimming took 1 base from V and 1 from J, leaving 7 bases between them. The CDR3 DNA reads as TGTGCCAGCAGTGAAGGGGGGCTTAACTATGGCTACACCTTC. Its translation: CASSEGGLNYGYTF. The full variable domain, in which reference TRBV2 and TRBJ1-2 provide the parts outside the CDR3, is EPEVTQTPSHQVTQMGQEVILRCVPISNHLYFYWYRQILGQKVEFLVSFYNNEISEKSEIFDDQFSVERPDGSNFTLKIRSTKLEDSAMYFCASSEGGLNYGYTFGSGTRLTVV.

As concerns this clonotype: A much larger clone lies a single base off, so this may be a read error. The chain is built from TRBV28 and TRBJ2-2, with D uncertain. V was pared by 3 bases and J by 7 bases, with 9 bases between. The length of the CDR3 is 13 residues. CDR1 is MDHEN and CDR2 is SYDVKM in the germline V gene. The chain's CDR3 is CASSFRWIGELFF. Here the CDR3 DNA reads TGTGCCAGCAGTTTCCGTTGGATCGGGGAGCTGTTTTTT.

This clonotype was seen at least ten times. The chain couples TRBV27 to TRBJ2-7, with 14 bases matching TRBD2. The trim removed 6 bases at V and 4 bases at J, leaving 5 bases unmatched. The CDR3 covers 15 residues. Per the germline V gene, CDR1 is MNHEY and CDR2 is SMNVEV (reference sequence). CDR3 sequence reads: CASSRGLAGAYEQYF. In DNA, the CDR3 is TGTGCCAGCAGCCGGGGACTAGCGGGAGCTTACGAGCAGTACTTC.

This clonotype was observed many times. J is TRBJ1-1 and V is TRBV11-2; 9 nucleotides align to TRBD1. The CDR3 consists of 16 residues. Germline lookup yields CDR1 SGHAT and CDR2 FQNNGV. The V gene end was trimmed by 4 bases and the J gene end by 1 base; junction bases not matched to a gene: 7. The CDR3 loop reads CASSSGTGMGNTEAFF. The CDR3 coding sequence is TGTGCCAGCAGCTCTGGGACAGGGATGGGGAACACTGAAGCTTTCTTT.

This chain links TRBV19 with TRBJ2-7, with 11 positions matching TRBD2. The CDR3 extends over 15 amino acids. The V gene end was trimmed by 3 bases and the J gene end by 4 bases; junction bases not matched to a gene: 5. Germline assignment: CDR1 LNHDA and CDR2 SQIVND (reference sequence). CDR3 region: CASSIVTSGIYEQYF. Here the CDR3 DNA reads TGTGCCAGTAGTATCGTGACTAGCGGGATTTACGAGCAGTACTTC.

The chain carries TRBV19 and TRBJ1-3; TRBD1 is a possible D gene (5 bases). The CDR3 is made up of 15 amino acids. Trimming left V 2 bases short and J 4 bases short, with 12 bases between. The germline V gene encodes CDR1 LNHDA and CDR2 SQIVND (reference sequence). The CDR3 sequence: CASSIPRDRGNTIYF. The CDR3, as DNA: TGTGCCAGTAGTATACCCCGGGACCGCGGAAACACCATATATTTT. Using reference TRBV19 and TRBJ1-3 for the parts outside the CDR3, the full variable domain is DGGITQSPKYLFRKEGQNVTLSCEQNLNHDAMYWYRQDPGQGLRLIYYSQIVNDFQKGDIAEGYSVSREKKESFPLTVTSAQKNPTAFYLCASSIPRDRGNTIYFGEGSWLTVV.

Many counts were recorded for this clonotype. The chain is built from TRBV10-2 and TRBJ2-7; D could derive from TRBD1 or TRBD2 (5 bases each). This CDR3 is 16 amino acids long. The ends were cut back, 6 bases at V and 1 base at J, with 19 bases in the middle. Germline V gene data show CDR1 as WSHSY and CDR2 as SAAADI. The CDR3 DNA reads TGCGCCAGCAGCCCCCCCCGGGGCTTAATATCCTACGAGCAGTACTTC. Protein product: CASSPPRGLISYEQYF.

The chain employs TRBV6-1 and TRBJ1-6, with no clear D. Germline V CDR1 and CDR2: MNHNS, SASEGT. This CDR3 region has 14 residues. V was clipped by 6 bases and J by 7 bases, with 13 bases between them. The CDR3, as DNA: TGTGCCAGCAGAAGGTCTGAACAGAATTCACCCCTCCACTTT. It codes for CASRRSEQNSPLHF.

In nucleotides, the CDR3 is TGTGCCAGCAGTGTCGGGCCAGGGGTGGACACTGAAGCTTTCTTT. Its translation is CASSVGPGVDTEAFF. V usage is TRBV6-1 and J usage is TRBJ1-1, with D possibly TRBD1 on 6 matching bases. Trimming pared 4 bases from V and 3 bases from J, leaving 15 bases between. This CDR3 region has 15 residues. Germline CDR1 and CDR2: MNHNS and SASEGT.

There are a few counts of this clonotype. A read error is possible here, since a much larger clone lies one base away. The CDR3 loop is CASSNLAGVYEQYF. CDR3 DNA sequence: TGTGCCAGCAGTAACCTAGCGGGAGTGTACGAGCAGTACTTC. V is TRBV27 and J is TRBJ2-7; 10 bases agree with TRBD2. After removal of 5 bases from V and 4 bases from J, the junction contained 5 bases not matched to a gene. Germline V gene sequence: CDR1 MNHEY, CDR2 SMNVEV (reference sequence). The length of the CDR3 is 14 residues.

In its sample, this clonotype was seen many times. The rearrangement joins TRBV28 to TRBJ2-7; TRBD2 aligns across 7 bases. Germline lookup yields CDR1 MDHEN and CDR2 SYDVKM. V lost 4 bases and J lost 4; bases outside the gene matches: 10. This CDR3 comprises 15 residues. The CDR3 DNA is TGTGCCAGCAGTTCCCCGCCGCATAGCGGGTACGAGCAGTACTTC. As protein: CASSSPPHSGYEQYF.

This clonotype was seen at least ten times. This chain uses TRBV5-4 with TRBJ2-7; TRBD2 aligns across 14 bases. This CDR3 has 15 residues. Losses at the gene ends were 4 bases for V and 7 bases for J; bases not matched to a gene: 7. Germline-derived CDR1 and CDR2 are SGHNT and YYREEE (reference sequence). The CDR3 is CASSAGTSGREEQYF. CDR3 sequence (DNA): TGTGCCAGCAGCGCCGGGACTAGCGGGAGAGAGGAGCAGTACTTC.

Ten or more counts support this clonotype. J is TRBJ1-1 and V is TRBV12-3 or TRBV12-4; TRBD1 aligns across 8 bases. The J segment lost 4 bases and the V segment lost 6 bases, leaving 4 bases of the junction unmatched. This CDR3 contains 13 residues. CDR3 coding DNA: TGTGCCAGCAGGGACAGGGATTTCACTGAAGCTTTCTTT. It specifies CASRDRDFTEAFF.

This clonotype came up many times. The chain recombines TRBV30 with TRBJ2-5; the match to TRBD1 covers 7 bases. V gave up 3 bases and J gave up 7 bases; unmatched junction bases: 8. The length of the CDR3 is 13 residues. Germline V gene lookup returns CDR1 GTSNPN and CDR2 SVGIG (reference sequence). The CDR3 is CAWRREGAGTQYF. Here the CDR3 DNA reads TGTGCCTGGAGACGAGAGGGGGCCGGGACCCAGTACTTC.

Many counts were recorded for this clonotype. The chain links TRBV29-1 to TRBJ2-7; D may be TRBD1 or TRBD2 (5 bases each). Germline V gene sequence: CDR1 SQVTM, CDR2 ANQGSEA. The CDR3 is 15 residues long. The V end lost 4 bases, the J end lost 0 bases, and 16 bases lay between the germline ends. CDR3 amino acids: CSVVKGTGRSYEQYF. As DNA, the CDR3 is TGCAGCGTTGTTAAGGGAACGGGACGCTCCTACGAGCAGTACTTC.

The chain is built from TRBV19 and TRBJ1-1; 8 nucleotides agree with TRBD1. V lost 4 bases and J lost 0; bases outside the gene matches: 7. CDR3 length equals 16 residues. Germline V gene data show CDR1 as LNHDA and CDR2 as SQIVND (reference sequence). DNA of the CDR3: TGTGCCAGTAGTACCGACAGGGGAAGGGTGAACACTGAAGCTTTCTTT. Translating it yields CASSTDRGRVNTEAFF. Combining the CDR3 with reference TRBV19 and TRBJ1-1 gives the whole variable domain DGGITQSPKYLFRKEGQNVTLSCEQNLNHDAMYWYRQDPGQGLRLIYYSQIVNDFQKGDIAEGYSVSREKKESFPLTVTSAQKNPTAFYLCASSTDRGRVNTEAFFGQGTRLTVV.

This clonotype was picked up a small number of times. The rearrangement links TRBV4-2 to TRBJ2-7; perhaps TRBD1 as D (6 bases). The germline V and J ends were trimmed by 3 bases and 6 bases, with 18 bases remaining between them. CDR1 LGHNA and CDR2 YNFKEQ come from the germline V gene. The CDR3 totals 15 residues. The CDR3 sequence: CASSHLRAGVREQYF. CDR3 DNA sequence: TGTGCCAGCAGCCATTTGCGGGCAGGGGTACGCGAGCAGTACTTC.

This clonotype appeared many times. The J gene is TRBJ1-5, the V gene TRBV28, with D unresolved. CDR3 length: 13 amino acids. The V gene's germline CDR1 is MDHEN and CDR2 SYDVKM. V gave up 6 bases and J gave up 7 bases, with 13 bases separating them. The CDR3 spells CASRLQSSQPQHF. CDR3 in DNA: TGTGCCAGCAGACTACAGTCAAGCCAGCCCCAGCATTTT.

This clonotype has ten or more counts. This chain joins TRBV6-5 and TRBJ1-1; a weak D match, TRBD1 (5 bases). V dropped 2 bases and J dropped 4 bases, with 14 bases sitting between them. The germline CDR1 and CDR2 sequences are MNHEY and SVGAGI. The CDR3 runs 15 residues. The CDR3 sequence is CASSYGPLGRTEAFF. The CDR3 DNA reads TGTGCCAGCAGTTACGGACCCCTGGGGCGCACTGAAGCTTTCTTT.

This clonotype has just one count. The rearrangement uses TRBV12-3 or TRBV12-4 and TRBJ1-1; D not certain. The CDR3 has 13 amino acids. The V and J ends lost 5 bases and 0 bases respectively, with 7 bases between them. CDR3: CASSPTLNTEAFF. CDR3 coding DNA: TGTGCCAGCAGTCCAACCTTGAACACTGAAGCTTTCTTT.